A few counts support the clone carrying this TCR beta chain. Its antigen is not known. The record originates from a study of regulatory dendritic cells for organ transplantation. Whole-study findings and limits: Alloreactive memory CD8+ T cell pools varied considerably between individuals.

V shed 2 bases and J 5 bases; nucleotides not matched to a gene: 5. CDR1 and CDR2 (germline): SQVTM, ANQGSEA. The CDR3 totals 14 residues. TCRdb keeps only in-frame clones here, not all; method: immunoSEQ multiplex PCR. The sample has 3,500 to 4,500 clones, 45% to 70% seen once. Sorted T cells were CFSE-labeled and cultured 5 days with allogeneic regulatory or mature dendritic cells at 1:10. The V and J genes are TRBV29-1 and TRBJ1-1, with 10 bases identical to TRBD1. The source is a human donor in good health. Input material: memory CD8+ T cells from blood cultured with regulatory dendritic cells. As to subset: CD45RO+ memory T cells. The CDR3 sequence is CSVETGTGETEAFF. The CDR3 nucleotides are TGCAGCGTTGAAACCGGGACAGGGGAGACTGAAGCTTTCTTT.